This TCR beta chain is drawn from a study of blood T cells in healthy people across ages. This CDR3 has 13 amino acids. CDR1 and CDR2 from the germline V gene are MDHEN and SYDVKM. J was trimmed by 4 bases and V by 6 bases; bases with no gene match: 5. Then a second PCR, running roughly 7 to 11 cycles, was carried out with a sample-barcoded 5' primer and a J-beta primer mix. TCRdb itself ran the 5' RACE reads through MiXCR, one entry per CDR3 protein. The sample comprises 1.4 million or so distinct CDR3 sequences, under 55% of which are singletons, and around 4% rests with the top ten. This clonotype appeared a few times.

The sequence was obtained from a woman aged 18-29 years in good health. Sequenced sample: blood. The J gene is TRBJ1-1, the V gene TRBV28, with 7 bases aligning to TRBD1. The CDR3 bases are TGTGCCAGCAGAGCACAGGGGACCACTGAAGCTTTCTTT. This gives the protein CASRAQGTTEAFF.